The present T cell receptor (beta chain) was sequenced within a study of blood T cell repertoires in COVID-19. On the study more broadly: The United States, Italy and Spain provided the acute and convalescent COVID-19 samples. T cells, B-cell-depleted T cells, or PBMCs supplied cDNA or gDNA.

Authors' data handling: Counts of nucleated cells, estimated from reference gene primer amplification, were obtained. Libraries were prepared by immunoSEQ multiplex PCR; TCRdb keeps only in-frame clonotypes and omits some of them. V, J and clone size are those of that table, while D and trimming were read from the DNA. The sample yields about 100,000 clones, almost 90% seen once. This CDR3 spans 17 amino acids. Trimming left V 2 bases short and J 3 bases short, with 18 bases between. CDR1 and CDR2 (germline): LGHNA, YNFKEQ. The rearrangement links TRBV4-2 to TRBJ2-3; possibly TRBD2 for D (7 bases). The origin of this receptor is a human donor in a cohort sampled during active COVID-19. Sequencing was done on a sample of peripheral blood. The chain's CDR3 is CASSQSIGGGGTDTQYF. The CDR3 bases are TGTGCCAGCAGCCAATCCATAGGCGGGGGCGGGACAGATACGCAGTATTTT.